This record concerns one TCR beta chain sequence. The V end was cut by 1 base, the J end by 0 bases, with 11 bases between. This CDR3 has 16 amino acids. Germline loops: CDR1 SGHRS, CDR2 YFSETQ. This record belongs to a study of blood T cell repertoires in COVID-19. Study overall: The United States, Italy and Spain provided the acute and convalescent COVID-19 samples. Sources were T cells, B-cell-depleted T cells, or PBMCs; the material itself was cDNA or gDNA.

As processed by the authors: Scientists estimated how many nucleated cells there were by amplifying reference gene primers. Assay used: immunoSEQ multiplex PCR; TCRdb lists only in-frame clones, some missing. V, J and clone size were drawn from that table, and D and trimming were deduced from the DNA. Seen here are about 51,000 clones, 86% observed once, and the top ten hold 1% to 1.5%. This TCR was recovered from a man in his 60s with acute or convalescent COVID-19. Sequencing was carried out using peripheral blood. The J gene is TRBJ1-3, the V gene TRBV5-1, with D unclear. The CDR3 sequence is CASSLNAVSSGNTIYF. The DNA for the CDR3 is TGCGCCAGCAGCTTGAATGCGGTCAGCTCTGGAAACACCATATATTTT.